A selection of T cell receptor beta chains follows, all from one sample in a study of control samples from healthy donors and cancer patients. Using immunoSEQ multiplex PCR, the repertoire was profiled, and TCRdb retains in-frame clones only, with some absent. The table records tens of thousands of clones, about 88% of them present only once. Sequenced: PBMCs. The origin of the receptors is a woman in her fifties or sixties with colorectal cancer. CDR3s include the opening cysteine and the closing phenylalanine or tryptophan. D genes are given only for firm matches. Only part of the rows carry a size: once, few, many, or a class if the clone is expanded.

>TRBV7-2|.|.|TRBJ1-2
CASSKYGSQAYGYTF
TGTGCCAGCAGCAAATACGGGAGCCAGGCCTATGGCTACACCTTC
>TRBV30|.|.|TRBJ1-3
CAWMRQSSGNTIYF
TGTGCCTGGATGAGACAGAGCTCTGGAAACACCATATATTTT
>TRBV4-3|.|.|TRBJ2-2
CASSLLKGMNTGELFF
TGCGCCAGCAGCCTCCTGAAAGGGATGAACACCGGGGAGCTGTTTTTT
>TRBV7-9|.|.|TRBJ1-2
CASRLPGGGYTF
TGTGCCAGCAGACTGCCGGGGGGAGGCTACACCTTC
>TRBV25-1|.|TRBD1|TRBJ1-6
CASSGGDSRSPLHF
TGTGCCAGCAGTGGGGGGGACAGTCGTTCACCCCTCCACTTT
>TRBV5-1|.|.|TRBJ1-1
CASSLSSLMGTEAFF
TGCGCCAGCAGCTTGAGTTCGCTGATGGGGACTGAAGCTTTCTTT
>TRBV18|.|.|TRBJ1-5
CASSQGGAYSNQPQHF
TGTGCCAGCTCACAAGGAGGGGCCTATAGCAATCAGCCCCAGCATTTT
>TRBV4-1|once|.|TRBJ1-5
CASSQDQPGWQSTFNQPQHF
TGCGCCAGCAGCCAAGATCAGCCCGGGTGGCAGTCGACCTTTAATCAGCCCCAGCATTTT
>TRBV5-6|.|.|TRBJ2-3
CASGLRGPGDTQYF
TGTGCCAGCGGGTTACGCGGCCCAGGGGATACGCAGTATTTT
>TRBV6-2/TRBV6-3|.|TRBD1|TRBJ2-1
CASSWTGYNEQFF
TGTGCCAGCAGTTGGACAGGGTACAATGAGCAGTTCTTC
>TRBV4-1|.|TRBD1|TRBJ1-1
CASSEGAWGTTTEAFF
TGCGCCAGCAGCGAGGGGGCTTGGGGAACGACCACTGAAGCTTTCTTT
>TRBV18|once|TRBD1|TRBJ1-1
CASSPPRTGTMNTEAFF
TGTGCCAGCTCACCTCCTCGGACAGGGACCATGAACACTGAAGCTTTCTTT
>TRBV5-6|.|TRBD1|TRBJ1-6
CASSSPGQGYNSPLHF
TGTGCCAGCAGCTCACCGGGACAGGGTTATAATTCACCCCTCCACTTT
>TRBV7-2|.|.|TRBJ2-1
CASSPWGGADNEQFF
TGTGCCAGCAGCCCCTGGGGGGGGGCCGACAATGAGCAGTTCTTC
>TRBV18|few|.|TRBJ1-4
CASSPGQIPTNEKLFF
TGTGCCAGCTCACCCGGACAGATCCCAACTAATGAAAAACTGTTTTTT
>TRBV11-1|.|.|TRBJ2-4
CASSLGSAKNIQYF
TGTGCCAGCAGCTTAGGATCGGCCAAAAACATTCAGTACTTC
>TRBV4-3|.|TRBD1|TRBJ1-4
CASSQAIRPGGLRVGGGEKLFF
TGCGCCAGCAGCCAGGCCATCCGGCCAGGGGGCTTAAGGGTGGGCGGCGGTGAAAAACTGTTTTTT
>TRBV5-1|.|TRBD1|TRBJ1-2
CASSGGTGWTNYGYTF
TGCGCCAGCAGCGGGGGGACAGGGTGGACTAACTATGGCTACACCTTC
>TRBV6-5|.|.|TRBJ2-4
CASSYGAFAAKNIQYF
TGTGCCAGCAGTTACGGGGCCTTTGCGGCCAAAAACATTCAGTACTTC
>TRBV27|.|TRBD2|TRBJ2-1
CASSILSGGAYEQFF
TGTGCCAGCAGTATCCTAAGCGGGGGGGCCTATGAGCAGTTCTTC
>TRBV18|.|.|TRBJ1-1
CASSPSPVPGAEAFF
TGTGCCAGCTCACCCTCCCCGGTCCCTGGGGCTGAAGCTTTCTTT
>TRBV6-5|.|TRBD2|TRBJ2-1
CASSIGGSSYNEQFF
TGTGCCAGCAGTATCGGGGGGAGCTCCTACAATGAGCAGTTCTTC
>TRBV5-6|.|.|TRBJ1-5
CASSQRPWSNQPQHF
TGTGCCAGCAGCCAGAGACCATGGAGCAATCAGCCCCAGCATTTT
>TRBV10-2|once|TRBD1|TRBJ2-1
CASSERDRGIEEQFF
TGCGCCAGCAGTGAGCGGGACAGGGGAATTGAAGAGCAGTTCTTC
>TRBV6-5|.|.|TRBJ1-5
CASRRGTQPQHF
TGTGCCAGCAGGAGGGGGACTCAGCCCCAGCATTTT
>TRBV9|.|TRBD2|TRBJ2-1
CASSPSGGLNNEQFF
TGTGCCAGCTCTCCTAGCGGGGGGCTTAACAATGAGCAGTTCTTC
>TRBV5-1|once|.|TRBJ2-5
CASSEMNGQETQYF
TGCGCCAGCAGCGAGATGAACGGTCAAGAGACCCAGTACTTC
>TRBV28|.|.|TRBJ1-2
CASRDNYGYTF
TGTGCCAGCAGGGACAACTATGGCTACACCTTC
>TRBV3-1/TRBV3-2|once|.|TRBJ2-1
CASSLGRGLYNEQFF
TGTGCCAGCAGCCTGGGGAGGGGGCTTTACAATGAGCAGTTCTTC
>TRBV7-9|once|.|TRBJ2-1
CASSLGGYGNEQFF
TGTGCCAGCAGCTTAGGGGGGTATGGGAATGAGCAGTTCTTC
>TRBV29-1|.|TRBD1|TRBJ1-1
CSSSEQGAAAFF
TGCAGCTCCTCTGAGCAGGGGGCCGCTGCTTTCTTT
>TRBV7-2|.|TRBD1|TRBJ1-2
CASSKTGLPHGYTF
TGTGCCAGCAGCAAGACAGGGCTTCCACATGGCTACACCTTC
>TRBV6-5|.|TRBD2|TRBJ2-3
CASMAGGGRETQYF
TGTGCCAGCATGGCGGGGGGGGGCCGGGAAACGCAGTATTTT
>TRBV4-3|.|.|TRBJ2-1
CASSQEGTSNRNEQFF
TGCGCCAGCAGCCAAGAAGGGACTTCGAATCGGAATGAGCAGTTCTTC
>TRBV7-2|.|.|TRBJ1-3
CASSLATPGSSGNTIYF
TGTGCCAGCAGCTTAGCCACACCGGGAAGCTCTGGAAACACCATATATTTT
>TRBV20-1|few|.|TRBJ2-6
CSASLRVHGANVLTF
TGCAGTGCTAGTTTAAGGGTGCACGGGGCCAACGTCCTGACTTTC
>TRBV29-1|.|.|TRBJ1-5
CSVGGGNQPQHF
TGCAGCGTTGGGGGGGGCAATCAGCCCCAGCATTTT
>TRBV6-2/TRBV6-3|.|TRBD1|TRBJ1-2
CASSRRTGGYGYTF
TGTGCCAGCAGCCGCCGGACAGGGGGCTATGGCTACACCTTC
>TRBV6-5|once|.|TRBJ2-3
CASKTGPSHTDTQYF
TGTGCCAGCAAGACAGGTCCCTCACACACAGATACGCAGTATTTT
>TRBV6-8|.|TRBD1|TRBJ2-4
CASRSPDRGNIQYF
TGTGCCAGCAGAAGCCCGGACAGGGGGAACATTCAGTACTTC
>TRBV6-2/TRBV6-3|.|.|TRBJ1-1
CASSFRDIFYTEAFF
TGTGCCAGCAGTTTCCGGGACATCTTCTACACTGAAGCTTTCTTT
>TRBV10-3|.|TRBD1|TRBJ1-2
CAISERRDSEGYTF
TGTGCCATCAGTGAGCGACGGGACAGCGAAGGCTACACCTTC
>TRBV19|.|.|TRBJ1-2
CASKGRVINYGYTF
TGTGCCAGTAAGGGACGGGTGATAAACTATGGCTACACCTTC
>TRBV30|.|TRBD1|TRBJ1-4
CAWSRGQGEKLFF
TGTGCCTGGAGTCGGGGACAGGGTGAAAAACTGTTTTTT